This TCR beta chain was recovered during a study of spatial heterogeneity in lung cancer. Study-wide background: Samples came from 60 to 75 TRACERx patients with untreated early-stage lung cancer. Each distinct TCR and UMI combination averaged more than ten appearances in raw reads. About 2 years after resection was the median timing of the follow-up PBMC samples, which were sequenced when available.

Stated time point: blood at routine non-recurrence follow-up after resection. Researchers sequenced whole RNA taken from tumor, nontumor lung or frozen PBMC without sorting. The germline V and J ends were trimmed by 6 bases and 2 bases, with 10 bases remaining between them. The CDR3 spans 13 residues. CDR1 MNHNS and CDR2 SASEGT come from the germline V gene. TCRdb reprocessed the 5' RACE reads via MiXCR and lists one record per CDR3 protein. This sample has 25,000 to 35,000 distinct CDR3 sequences, with 5.4% found just once. This clonotype was counted at least ten times. The genes are TRBV6-1 and TRBJ1-2; D not certain. This sequence was found in a female donor with early-stage non-small cell lung cancer. Material: PBMCs, obtained at follow-up. CDR3 nucleotide sequence: TGTGCCAGCAGGGGCAGTCACAACTATGGCTACACCTTC. Amino acid sequence: CASRGSHNYGYTF.